Detailed here is one T cell receptor (beta chain). The antigen remains undetermined. This sample is part of a study of Graves' ophthalmopathy and Graves' hyperthyroidism. Study outcomes and limitations: The blood repertoire also included most expanded thyroid clonotypes above 0.001 frequency.

This CDR3 has 15 residues. V trimming: 1 base; J trimming: 5 bases; junction bases outside the gene matches: 7. Certain patients were not enrolled. These were patients with other autoimmune diseases, uncontrolled infections, pregnancy or lactation. CDR3 regions of TCR beta were amplified from RNA transcripts. The authors performed first-round RT-PCR with HTBI primers and then a second-round multiplex PCR. Each CDR3 protein gets one entry after TCRdb re-called the multiplex PCR reads with MiXCR. The sample lists 650,000 to 900,000 distinct CDR3 sequences, 40% occurring once. The rearrangement uses TRBV12-3 or TRBV12-4 and TRBJ1-1; 7 bases are shared with TRBD1. The source material was peripheral blood. The sequence was obtained from an adult man with Graves' ophthalmopathy. The CDR3 region has the DNA TGTGCCAGCAGTTTAGGCAGGGGGTCTTCTACTGAAGCTTTCTTT. Its protein is CASSLGRGSSTEAFF.